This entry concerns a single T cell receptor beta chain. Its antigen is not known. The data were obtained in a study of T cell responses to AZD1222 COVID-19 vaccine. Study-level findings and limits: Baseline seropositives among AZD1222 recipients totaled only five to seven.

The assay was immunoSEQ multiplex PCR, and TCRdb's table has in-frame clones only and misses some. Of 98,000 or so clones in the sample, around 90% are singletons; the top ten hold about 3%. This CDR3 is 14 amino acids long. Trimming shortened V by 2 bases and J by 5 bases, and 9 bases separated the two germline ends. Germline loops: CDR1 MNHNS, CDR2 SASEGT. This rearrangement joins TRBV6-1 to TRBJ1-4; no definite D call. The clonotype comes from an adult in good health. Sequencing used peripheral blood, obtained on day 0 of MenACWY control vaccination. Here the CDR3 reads CASSELRQNEKLFF. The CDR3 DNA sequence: TGTGCCAGCAGTGAACTCCGCCAGAATGAAAAACTGTTTTTT.